The sequence of this T cell receptor (beta chain) was determined in a study of identical twins. This clonotype was counted many times. The antigen is unknown. The V gene's germline CDR1 is LGHDT and CDR2 YNNKEL (reference sequence). The V end was cut by 2 bases, the J end by 3 bases, with 13 bases between. The CDR3 has 15 residues. One entry per CDR3 protein results from TCRdb running MiXCR on the 5' RACE reads. The sample lists a few hundred thousand distinct CDR3 sequences; 9.6% were seen once. General study results and limits: Models underpredicted monozygotic twin sharing of out-of-frame TCR alpha.

This sample also appeared in a second study, on yellow fever vaccine responses in identical twins.

The TCR sequence derives from a woman under 30 in good health. The chain has TRBV3-1 and TRBJ1-2; possibly TRBD1 for D (5 bases). Sequenced sample: PBMCs. This CDR3 reads CASSQLDKGHYGYTF. CDR3 nucleotide sequence: TGTGCCAGCAGCCAATTGGACAAGGGTCACTATGGCTACACCTTC. The whole variable domain, filled in from reference TRBV3-1 and TRBJ1-2, reads DTAVSQTPKYLVTQMGNDKSIKCEQNLGHDTMYWYKQDSKKFLKIMFSYNNKELIINETVPNRFSPKSPDKAHLNLHINSLELGDSAVYFCASSQLDKGHYGYTFGSGTRLTVV.